One sample yielded the 3 T cell receptor beta chains listed below, sequenced in a study of T cells after yellow fever vaccination. MiXCR, run by TCRdb on the 5' RACE reads, gives a single entry per CDR3 protein. The data contain 400,000 or so distinct CDR3 sequences, under 14% of them singletons. The sequenced sample was PBMCs, obtained on the day of the first yellow fever vaccination. The receptor set was obtained from a man aged 18 to 30 who received the YFV17D yellow fever vaccine.

This clonotype was seen a few times. For the CDR3, the DNA is TGCGCCAGCAGCTCCGTGGCGGGGGGAACCGATACGCAGTATTTT. This sequence encodes CASSSVAGGTDTQYF. This chain joins TRBV5-1 and TRBJ2-3, with 8 bases that match TRBD2. The junction had 9 bases not matched to a gene; V was cut back by 3 bases and J by 6 bases. Germline CDR1 SGHRS, CDR2 YFSETQ. This CDR3 comprises 15 residues.

This clonotype was found a few times. This sequence joins TRBV18 and TRBJ1-6; perhaps TRBD1 as D (5 bases). The germline V and J ends were trimmed by 2 bases and 8 bases, with 10 bases remaining between them. The CDR3 has 14 amino acids. Germline V gives CDR1 KGHSH, CDR2 LQKENI. CDR3 residues: CASSPGGGDSPLHF. The CDR3 nucleotides read TGTGCCAGCTCACCAGGGGGAGGAGATTCACCCCTCCACTTT.

The chain employs TRBV5-4 and TRBJ2-5; D unresolved. CDR1 is SGHNT and CDR2 is YYREEE in the germline V gene (reference sequence). The V end lost 3 bases, the J end lost 7 bases, and 22 bases lay between the germline ends. The CDR3 length is 16 residues. The CDR3 loop is CASSSGPSTEVVTQYF. CDR3 DNA sequence: TGTGCCAGCAGCTCAGGACCCTCGACCGAAGTAGTGACCCAGTACTTC.